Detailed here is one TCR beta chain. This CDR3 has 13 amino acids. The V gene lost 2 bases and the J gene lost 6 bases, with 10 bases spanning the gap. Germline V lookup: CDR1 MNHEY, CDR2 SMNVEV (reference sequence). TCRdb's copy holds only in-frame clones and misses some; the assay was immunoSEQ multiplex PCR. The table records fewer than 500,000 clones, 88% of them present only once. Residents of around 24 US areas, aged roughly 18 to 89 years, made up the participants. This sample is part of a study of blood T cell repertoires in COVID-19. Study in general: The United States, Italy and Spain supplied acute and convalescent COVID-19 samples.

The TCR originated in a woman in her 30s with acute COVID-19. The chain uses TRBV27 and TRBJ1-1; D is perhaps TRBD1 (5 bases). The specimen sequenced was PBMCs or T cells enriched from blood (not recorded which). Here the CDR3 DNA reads TGTGCCAGCAGTTTAAGGGGCTTGGCTGAAGCTTTCTTT. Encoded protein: CASSLRGLAEAFF.